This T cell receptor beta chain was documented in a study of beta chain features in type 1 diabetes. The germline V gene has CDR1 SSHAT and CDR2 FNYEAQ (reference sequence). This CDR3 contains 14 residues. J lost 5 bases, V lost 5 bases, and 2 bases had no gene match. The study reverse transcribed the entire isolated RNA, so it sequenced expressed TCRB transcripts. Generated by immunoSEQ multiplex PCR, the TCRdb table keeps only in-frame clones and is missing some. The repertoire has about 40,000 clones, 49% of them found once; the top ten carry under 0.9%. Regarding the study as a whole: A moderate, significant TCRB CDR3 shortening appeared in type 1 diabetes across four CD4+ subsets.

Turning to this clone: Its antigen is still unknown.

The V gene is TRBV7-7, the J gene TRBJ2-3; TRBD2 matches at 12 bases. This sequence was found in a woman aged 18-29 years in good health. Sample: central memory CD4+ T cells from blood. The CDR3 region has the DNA TGTGCCAGCAGCCCGACTAGCGGGAGAGATACGCAGTATTTT. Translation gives CASSPTSGRDTQYF.